The 10 T cell receptor beta chains below all came from one sample that was sequenced in a study of regulatory and conventional T cells in RAG deficiency (dated by TCRdb to between 2016 and 2019). Library preparation used the immunoSEQ multiplex PCR assay. As stored in TCRdb, this immuneACCESS dataset retains in-frame rearrangements with V and J assigned. A fraction of the clones does not appear; measured against another copy, unresolved V genes explain less than half of the discrepancy, and the remainder lacks a known reason. The sample table lists 9,400 or so clones, about 89% of them with a count of one. Of the sample, roughly 1.3% is held by the ten largest clones. Regulatory T cells were purified from blood as CD4+CD25-high CD127-low cells before genomic DNA extraction. Another study also made use of these data, one on regulatory T cells. According to the second study: For the multiplex PCR, 52 forward TRBV primers and 13 reverse TRBJ primers were used, and amplification bias was corrected with both assay-based and computational methods.

The sequenced sample was Tregs sorted from blood. Receptors originate from a human donor in good health.

CDR3 nucleotides: TGTGCCAGCAGTCCATGGTTTAGCGTGGTCTACAATGAGCAGTTCTTC. It codes for CASSPWFSVVYNEQFF. The chain has TRBV27 and TRBJ2-1; tentative D call: TRBD2 (5 bases). V lost 5 bases and J 3 bases, leaving 17 bases between the germline ends. Germline values: CDR1 MNHEY, CDR2 SMNVEV (reference sequence). The CDR3 is 16 amino acids.

The chain links TRBV5-1 to TRBJ2-3, with 10 bases that match TRBD1. The CDR3 sequence is 16 residues long. V lost 4 bases and J lost 0; bases outside the gene matches: 5. The germline V gene encodes CDR1 SGHRS and CDR2 YFSETQ. CDR3 loop: CASSPGTGASTDTQYF. The DNA for the CDR3 is TGCGCCAGCAGCCCAGGGACAGGGGCTAGCACAGATACGCAGTATTTT. Filled out from reference TRBV5-1 and TRBJ2-3, the complete variable domain reads KAGVTQTPRYLIKTRGQQVTLSCSPISGHRSVSWYQQTPGQGLQFLFEYFSETQRNKGNFPGRFSGRQFSNSRSEMNVSTLELGDSALYLCASSPGTGASTDTQYFGPGTRLTVL.

The gene calls are TRBV5-1 and TRBJ2-5; 7 bases match TRBD2. Germline loops: CDR1 SGHRS, CDR2 YFSETQ. The CDR3 loop spans 14 amino acids. Unmatched junction bases numbered 6, after V lost 3 bases and J lost 4 bases. The CDR3 DNA reads as TGCGCCAGCAGCTCCCCGGGGGGAGGAGAGACCCAGTACTTC. Encoded protein: CASSSPGGGETQYF.

This chain uses TRBV19 with TRBJ1-2, with TRBD1 as a possible D gene (6 bases). Trimming took 4 bases from V and 14 from J, leaving 20 bases between them. Germline CDR1 and CDR2: LNHDA and SQIVND (reference sequence). CDR3 size: 13 residues. The DNA for the CDR3 is TGTGCCAGTAGTAGCACAACCGGGACACCGAGAACCTTC. It translates to CASSSTTGTPRTF.

This clone was seen a few times. This chain uses TRBV12-2 with TRBJ2-3; the table's D call, TRBD1, has no DNA check behind it. TRBV12-2 is a recognized pseudogene. The CDR3 is 18 residues long. Here the CDR3 reads CASRLVWTGEGSTDTQYF. The CDR3 coding sequence is TGTGCAAGTCGCTTAGTCTGGACAGGGGAAGGAAGCACAGATACGCAGTATTTT.

This clone was observed a few times. The chain combines TRBV6-5 with TRBJ2-1; tentatively, D is TRBD2 (6 bases). Germline assignment: CDR1 MNHEY and CDR2 SVGAGI. This CDR3 is built from 15 residues. V gave up 5 bases and J gave up 1 base, with 12 bases separating them. DNA for the CDR3: TGTGCCAGCAGTGTGGAGGGAGGATCCTACAATGAGCAGTTCTTC. Encoded protein: CASSVEGGSYNEQFF.

The J gene is TRBJ1-5, the V gene TRBV10-3; no clear D. Trimming removed 3 bases from V and 7 bases from J, with 13 bases in between. CDR3 length: 14 residues. Germline-derived CDR1 and CDR2 are ENHRY and SYGVKD. The CDR3 protein is CAISESEGYQPQHF. As DNA, the CDR3 is TGTGCCATCAGTGAATCAGAGGGTTACCAGCCCCAGCATTTT.

The chain recombines TRBV19 with TRBJ1-1, with D hard to call. Germline V gene data show CDR1 as LNHDA and CDR2 as SQIVND (reference sequence). V was trimmed by 4 bases and J by 0 bases, leaving 6 bases between them. The CDR3 sequence is 13 residues long. Here the CDR3 DNA reads TGTGCCAGTAGTAGAGTCATGAACACTGAAGCTTTCTTT. This translates into CASSRVMNTEAFF.

The chain recombines TRBV10-3 with TRBJ1-6; D is undetermined. The V end was cut by 4 bases, the J end by 7 bases, with 11 bases between. The CDR3 length is 14 residues. Germline-derived CDR1 and CDR2 are ENHRY and SYGVKD. CDR3 protein: CAISVGGINSPLHF. For the CDR3, the DNA is TGTGCCATCAGTGTCGGCGGGATAAATTCACCCCTCCACTTT.

This clone was picked up one time. The rearrangement uses TRBV4-1 and TRBJ1-1; the D is unclear. V was trimmed by 0 bases and J by 0 bases, leaving 8 bases between them. The CDR3 consists of 15 residues. Germline V CDR1 and CDR2: MGHRA, YSYEKL. The CDR3 region has the DNA TGCGCCAGCAGCCAAGACAGAGGTTTGAACACTGAAGCTTTCTTT. Residues: CASSQDRGLNTEAFF.